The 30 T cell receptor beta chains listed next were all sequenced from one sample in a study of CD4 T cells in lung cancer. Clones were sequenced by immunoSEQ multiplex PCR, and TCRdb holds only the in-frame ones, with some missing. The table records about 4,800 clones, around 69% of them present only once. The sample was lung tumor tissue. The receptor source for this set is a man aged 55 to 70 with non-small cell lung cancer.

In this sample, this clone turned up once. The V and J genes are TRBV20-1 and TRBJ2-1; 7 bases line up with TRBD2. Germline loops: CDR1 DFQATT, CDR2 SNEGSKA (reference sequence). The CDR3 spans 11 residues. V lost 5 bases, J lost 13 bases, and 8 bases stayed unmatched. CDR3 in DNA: TGCAGTGCTCCTACCAGCGGGATCCAGTTCTTC. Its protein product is CSAPTSGIQFF.

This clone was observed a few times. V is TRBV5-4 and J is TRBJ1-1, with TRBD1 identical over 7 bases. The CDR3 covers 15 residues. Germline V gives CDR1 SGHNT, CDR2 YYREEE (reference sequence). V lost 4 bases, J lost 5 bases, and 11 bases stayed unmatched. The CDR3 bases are TGTGCCAGCAGCCTACTGACAGGGAGTGAGACTGAAGCTTTCTTT. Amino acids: CASSLLTGSETEAFF.

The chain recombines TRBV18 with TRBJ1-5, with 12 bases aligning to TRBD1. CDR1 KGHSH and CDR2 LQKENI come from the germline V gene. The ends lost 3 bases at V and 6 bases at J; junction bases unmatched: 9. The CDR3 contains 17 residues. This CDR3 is CASSPPGQGAQSQPQHF. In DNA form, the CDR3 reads TGTGCCAGCTCACCGCCGGGACAGGGGGCGCAAAGTCAGCCCCAGCATTTT.

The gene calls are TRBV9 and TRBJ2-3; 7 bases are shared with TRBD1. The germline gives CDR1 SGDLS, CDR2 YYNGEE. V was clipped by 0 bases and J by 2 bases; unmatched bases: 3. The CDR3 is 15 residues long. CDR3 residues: CASSVGGTVTDTQYF. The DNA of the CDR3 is TGTGCCAGCAGCGTAGGGGGGACAGTCACAGATACGCAGTATTTT. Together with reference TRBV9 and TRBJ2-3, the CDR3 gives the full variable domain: DSGVTQTPKHLITATGQRVTLRCSPRSGDLSVYWYQQSLDQGLQFLIQYYNGEERAKGNILERFSAQQFPDLHSELNLSSLELGDSALYFCASSVGGTVTDTQYFGPGTRLTVL.

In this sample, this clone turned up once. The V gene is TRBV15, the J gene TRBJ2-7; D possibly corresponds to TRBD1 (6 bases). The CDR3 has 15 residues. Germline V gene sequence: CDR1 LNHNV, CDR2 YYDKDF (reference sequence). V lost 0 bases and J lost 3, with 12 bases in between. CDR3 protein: CATSRDWAGDYEQYF. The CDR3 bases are TGTGCCACCAGCAGAGATTGGGCAGGGGACTACGAGCAGTACTTC.

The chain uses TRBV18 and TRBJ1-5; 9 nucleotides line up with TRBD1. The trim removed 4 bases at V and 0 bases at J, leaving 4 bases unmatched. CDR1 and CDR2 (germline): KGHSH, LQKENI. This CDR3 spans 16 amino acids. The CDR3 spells CASSLGTGHSNQPQHF. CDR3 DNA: TGTGCCAGCTCACTTGGGACAGGGCATAGCAATCAGCCCCAGCATTTT.

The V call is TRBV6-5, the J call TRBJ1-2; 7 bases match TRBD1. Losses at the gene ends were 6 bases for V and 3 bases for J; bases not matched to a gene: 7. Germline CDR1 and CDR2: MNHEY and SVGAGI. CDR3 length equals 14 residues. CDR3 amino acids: CASRGQGEYYGYTF. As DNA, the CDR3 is TGTGCCAGCAGGGGCCAGGGGGAATACTATGGCTACACCTTC.

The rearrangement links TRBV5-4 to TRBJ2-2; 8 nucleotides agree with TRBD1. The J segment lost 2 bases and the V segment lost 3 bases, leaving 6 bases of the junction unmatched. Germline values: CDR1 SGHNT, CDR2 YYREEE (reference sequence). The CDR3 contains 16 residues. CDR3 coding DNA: TGTGCCAGCAGCTCGACAGGGGCCTTCAACACCGGGGAGCTGTTTTTT. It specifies CASSSTGAFNTGELFF.

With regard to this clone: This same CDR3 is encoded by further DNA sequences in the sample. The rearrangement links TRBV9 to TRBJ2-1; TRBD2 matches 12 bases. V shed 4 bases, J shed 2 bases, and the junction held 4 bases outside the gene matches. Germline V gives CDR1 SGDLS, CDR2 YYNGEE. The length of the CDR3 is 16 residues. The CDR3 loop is CASSPRTSGTYNEQFF. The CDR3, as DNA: TGTGCCAGCAGCCCCCGGACTAGCGGGACCTACAATGAGCAGTTCTTC.

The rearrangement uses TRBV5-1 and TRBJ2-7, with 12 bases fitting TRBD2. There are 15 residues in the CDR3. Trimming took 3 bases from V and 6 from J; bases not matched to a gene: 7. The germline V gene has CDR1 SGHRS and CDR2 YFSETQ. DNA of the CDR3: TGCGCCAGCAGCTCCCTAGCGGGAGGGGGTACCGAGCAGTACTTC. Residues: CASSSLAGGGTEQYF. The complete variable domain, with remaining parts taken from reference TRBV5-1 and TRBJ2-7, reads KAGVTQTPRYLIKTRGQQVTLSCSPISGHRSVSWYQQTPGQGLQFLFEYFSETQRNKGNFPGRFSGRQFSNSRSEMNVSTLELGDSALYLCASSSLAGGGTEQYFGPGTRLTVT.

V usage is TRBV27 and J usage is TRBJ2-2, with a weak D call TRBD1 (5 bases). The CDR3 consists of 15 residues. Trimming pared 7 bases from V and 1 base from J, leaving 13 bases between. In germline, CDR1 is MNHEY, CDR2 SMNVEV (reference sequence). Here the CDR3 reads CASTPLDRNTGELFF. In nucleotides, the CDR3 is TGTGCCAGCACCCCCTTAGACAGGAACACCGGGGAGCTGTTTTTT.

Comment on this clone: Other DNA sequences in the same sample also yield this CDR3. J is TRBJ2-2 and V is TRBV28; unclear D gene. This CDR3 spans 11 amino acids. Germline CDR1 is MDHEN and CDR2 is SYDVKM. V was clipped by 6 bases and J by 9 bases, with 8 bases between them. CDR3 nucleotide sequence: TGTGCCAGCAGCCCGAGAAGGGAGCTGTTTTTT. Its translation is CASSPRRELFF.

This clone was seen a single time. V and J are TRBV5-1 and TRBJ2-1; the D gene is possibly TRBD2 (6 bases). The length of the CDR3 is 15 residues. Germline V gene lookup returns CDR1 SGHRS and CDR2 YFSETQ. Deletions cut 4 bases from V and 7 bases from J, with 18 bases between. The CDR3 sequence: CASSIGGYRQNEQFF. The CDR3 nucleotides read TGCGCCAGCAGCATCGGGGGATATAGGCAGAATGAGCAGTTCTTC.

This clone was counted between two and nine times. CDR3 nucleotide sequence: TGTGCCAGCAGCGGACGCGCCGGGACTAGCGGGAGCAATGAGCAGTTCTTC. It specifies CASSGRAGTSGSNEQFF. The V gene is TRBV11-3, the J gene TRBJ2-1, with 14 bases fitting TRBD2. V dropped 5 bases and J dropped 6; count of bases not matched to a gene: 9. This CDR3 is 17 amino acids long. Looked up from germline, CDR1 is SGHNT and CDR2 is YENEEA.

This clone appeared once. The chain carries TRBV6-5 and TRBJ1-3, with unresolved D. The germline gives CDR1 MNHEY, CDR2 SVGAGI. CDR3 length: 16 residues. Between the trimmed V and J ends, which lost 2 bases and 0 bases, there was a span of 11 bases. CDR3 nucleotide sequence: TGTGCCAGCAGTTACACCCAACAGAACTCTGGAAACACCATATATTTT. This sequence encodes CASSYTQQNSGNTIYF.

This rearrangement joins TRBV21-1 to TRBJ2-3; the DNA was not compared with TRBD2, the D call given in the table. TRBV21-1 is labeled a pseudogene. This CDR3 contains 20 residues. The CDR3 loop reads CASSKGECELPAGGADTQYF. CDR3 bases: TGTGCCAGCAGCAAAGGGGAGTGCGAACTACCTGCCGGGGGGGCGGATACGCAGTATTTT.

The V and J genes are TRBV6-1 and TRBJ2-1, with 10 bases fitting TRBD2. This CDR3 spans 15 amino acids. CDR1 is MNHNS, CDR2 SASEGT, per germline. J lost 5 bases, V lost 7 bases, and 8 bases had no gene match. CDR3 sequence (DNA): TGTGCCAGCACCCCGGAAACTAGCGGGAACAATGAGCAGTTCTTC. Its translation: CASTPETSGNNEQFF.

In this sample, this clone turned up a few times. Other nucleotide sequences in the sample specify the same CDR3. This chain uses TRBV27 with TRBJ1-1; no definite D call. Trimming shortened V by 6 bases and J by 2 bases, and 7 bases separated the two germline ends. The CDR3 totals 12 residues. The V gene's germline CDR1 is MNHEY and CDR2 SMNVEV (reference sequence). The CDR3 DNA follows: TGTGCCAGCAGAACAGCAAACACTGAAGCTTTCTTT. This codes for CASRTANTEAFF.

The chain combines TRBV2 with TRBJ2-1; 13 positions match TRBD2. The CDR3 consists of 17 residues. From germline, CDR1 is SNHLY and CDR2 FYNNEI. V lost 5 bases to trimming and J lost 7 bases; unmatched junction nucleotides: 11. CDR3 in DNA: TGTGCCAGCAGTTGGTCCGGACTAGCGGGAGTTTATAATGAGCAGTTCTTC. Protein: CASSWSGLAGVYNEQFF.

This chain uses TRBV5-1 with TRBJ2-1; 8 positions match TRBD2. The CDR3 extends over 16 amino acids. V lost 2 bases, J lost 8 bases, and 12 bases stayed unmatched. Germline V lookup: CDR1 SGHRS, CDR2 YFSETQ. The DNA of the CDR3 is TGCGCCAGCAGCTTAAGGGGGGGCGCGGGGGGCCATGAGCAGTTCTTC. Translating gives CASSLRGGAGGHEQFF.

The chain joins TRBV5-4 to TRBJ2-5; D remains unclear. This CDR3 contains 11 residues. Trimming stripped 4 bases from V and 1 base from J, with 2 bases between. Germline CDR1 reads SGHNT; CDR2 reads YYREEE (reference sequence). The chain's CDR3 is CASSLQETQYF. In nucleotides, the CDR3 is TGTGCCAGCAGCCTCCAAGAGACCCAGTACTTC.

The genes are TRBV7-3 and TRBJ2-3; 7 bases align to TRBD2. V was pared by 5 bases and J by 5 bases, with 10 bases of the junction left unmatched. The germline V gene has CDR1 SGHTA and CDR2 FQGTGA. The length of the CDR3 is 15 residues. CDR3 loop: CASSPSGGEGDTQYF. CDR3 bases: TGTGCCAGCAGCCCCTCGGGGGGAGAGGGAGATACGCAGTATTTT.

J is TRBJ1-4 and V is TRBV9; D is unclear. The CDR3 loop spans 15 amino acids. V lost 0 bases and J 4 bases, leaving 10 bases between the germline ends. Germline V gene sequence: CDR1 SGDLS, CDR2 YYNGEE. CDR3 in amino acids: CASSVGGELNEKLFF. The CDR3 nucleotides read TGTGCCAGCAGCGTAGGCGGTGAACTTAATGAAAAACTGTTTTTT. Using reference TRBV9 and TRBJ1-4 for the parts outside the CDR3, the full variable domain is DSGVTQTPKHLITATGQRVTLRCSPRSGDLSVYWYQQSLDQGLQFLIQYYNGEERAKGNILERFSAQQFPDLHSELNLSSLELGDSALYFCASSVGGELNEKLFFGSGTQLSVL.

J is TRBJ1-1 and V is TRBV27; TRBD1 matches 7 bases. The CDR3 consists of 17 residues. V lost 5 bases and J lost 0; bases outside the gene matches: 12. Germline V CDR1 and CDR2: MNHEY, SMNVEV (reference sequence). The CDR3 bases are TGTGCCAGCAGTACCAGCAGGGGGGTGACCATGAACACTGAAGCTTTCTTT. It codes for CASSTSRGVTMNTEAFF.

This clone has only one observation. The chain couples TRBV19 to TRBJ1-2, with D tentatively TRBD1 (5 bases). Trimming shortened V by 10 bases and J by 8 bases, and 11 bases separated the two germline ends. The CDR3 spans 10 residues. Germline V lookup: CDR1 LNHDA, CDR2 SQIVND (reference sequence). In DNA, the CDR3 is TGTGCCATACAAAACAGGGGCTACACCTTC. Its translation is CAIQNRGYTF. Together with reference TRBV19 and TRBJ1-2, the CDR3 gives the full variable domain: DGGITQSPKYLFRKEGQNVTLSCEQNLNHDAMYWYRQDPGQGLRLIYYSQIVNDFQKGDIAEGYSVSREKKESFPLTVTSAQKNPTAFYLCAIQNRGYTFGSGTRLTVV.

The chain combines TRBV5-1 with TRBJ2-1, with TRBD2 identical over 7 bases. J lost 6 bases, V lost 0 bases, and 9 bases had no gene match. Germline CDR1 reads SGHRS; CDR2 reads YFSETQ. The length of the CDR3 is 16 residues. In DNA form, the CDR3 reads TGCGCCAGCAGCTTGGCTTCTCAGGGCGGGGGCAATGAGCAGTTCTTC. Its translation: CASSLASQGGGNEQFF.

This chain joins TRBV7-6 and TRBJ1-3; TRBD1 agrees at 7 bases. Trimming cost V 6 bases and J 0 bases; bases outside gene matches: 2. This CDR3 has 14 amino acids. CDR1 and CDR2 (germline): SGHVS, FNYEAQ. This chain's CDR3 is CASSNRGSGNTIYF. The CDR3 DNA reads TGTGCCAGCAGTAACAGGGGCTCTGGAAACACCATATATTTT.

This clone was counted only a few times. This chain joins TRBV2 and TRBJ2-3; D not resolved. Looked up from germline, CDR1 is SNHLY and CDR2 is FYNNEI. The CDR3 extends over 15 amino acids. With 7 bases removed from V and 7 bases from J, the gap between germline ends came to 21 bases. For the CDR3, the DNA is TGTGCCAGCAATCCGCGGTCCCGAGTCGGATATACGCAGTATTTT. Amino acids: CASNPRSRVGYTQYF.

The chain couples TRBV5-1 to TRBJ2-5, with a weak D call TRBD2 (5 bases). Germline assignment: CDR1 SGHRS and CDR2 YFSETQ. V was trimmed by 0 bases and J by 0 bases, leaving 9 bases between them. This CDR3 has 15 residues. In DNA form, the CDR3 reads TGCGCCAGCAGCTTGGGGACTTATGACCAAGAGACCCAGTACTTC. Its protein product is CASSLGTYDQETQYF.

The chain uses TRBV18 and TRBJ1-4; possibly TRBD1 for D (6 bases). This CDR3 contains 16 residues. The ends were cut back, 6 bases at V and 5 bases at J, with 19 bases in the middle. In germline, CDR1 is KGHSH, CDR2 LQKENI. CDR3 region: CASSPWLDRPNEKLFF. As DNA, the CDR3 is TGTGCCAGCTCCCCGTGGCTGGACAGACCCAATGAAAAACTGTTTTTT.